Shown below are 9 T cell receptor beta chains from a single sample sequenced in a study of shared clonotypes between healthy human individuals. Clones were sequenced by immunoSEQ multiplex PCR, and TCRdb holds only the in-frame ones, with some missing. The sample contains approximately 500,000 clones, approximately 95% of which appear only once. Sequences were obtained from naive CD4+ T cells sorted from blood. Subset noted: CD45RA+ positively selected. The receptors stem from a woman in her twenties or thirties in good health.

This clone was seen just once. The V call is TRBV10-3, the J call TRBJ2-7; 8 bases line up with TRBD2. Germline V gene data show CDR1 as ENHRY and CDR2 as SYGVKD. The V and J ends lost 4 bases and 4 bases, in that order; junction bases with no gene match: 6. This CDR3 region has 14 residues. The CDR3 region is CAISAPGLEYEQYF. The CDR3 nucleotides read TGTGCCATCAGTGCGCCGGGACTAGAGTACGAGCAGTACTTC.

The CDR3 here is CASSIPRVRAAEAFF. CDR3 DNA: TGTGCCAGTAGTATACCGAGAGTGAGAGCGGCTGAAGCTTTCTTT. The V gene is TRBV19, the J gene TRBJ1-1; D is undetermined. Germline CDR1 LNHDA, CDR2 SQIVND (reference sequence). The CDR3 contains 15 residues. V was pared by 2 bases and J by 6 bases, with 16 bases between.

The chain joins TRBV5-1 to TRBJ1-1; a possible D gene is TRBD1 (6 bases). The germline CDR1 and CDR2 sequences are SGHRS and YFSETQ. Trimming removed 4 bases from V and 0 bases from J, with 16 bases in between. The CDR3 runs to 16 residues. The CDR3 loop reads CASSVQQGRVNTEAFF. CDR3 DNA: TGCGCCAGCAGCGTACAACAGGGAAGAGTGAACACTGAAGCTTTCTTT.

The chain joins TRBV15 to TRBJ2-5; 10 positions agree with TRBD2. CDR1 is LNHNV and CDR2 is YYDKDF in the germline V gene (reference sequence). The J segment lost 5 bases and the V segment lost 2 bases, leaving 5 bases of the junction unmatched. This CDR3 comprises 15 residues. For the CDR3, the DNA is TGTGCCACCAGCAGAACCGGGGGACTAGCGGAGACCCAGTACTTC. It is translated as CATSRTGGLAETQYF.

The chain employs TRBV7-2 and TRBJ2-1, with D possibly being TRBD2 (5 bases). Trimming removed 5 bases from V and 8 bases from J, with 13 bases in between. CDR1 and CDR2 (germline): SGHTA, FQGNSA. The CDR3 has 13 amino acids. As DNA, the CDR3 is TGTGCCAGCAGCAGCGGATCAGGCTATGAGCAGTTCTTC. It codes for CASSSGSGYEQFF.

This CDR3 is CASSWGLAGNEQFF. The CDR3 bases are TGTGCCAGCAGTTGGGGACTAGCGGGGAATGAGCAGTTCTTC. This sequence joins TRBV28 and TRBJ2-1, with TRBD2 matching 13 bases. The V gene's germline CDR1 is MDHEN and CDR2 SYDVKM. V trimming: 4 bases; J trimming: 7 bases; junction bases outside the gene matches: 1. This CDR3 contains 14 residues.

V gene TRBV30 combines with J gene TRBJ1-5; D remains ambiguous. Per the germline V gene, CDR1 is GTSNPN and CDR2 is SVGIG (reference sequence). The CDR3 extends over 13 amino acids. The V end was cut by 2 bases, the J end by 3 bases, with 8 bases between. CDR3 sequence reads: CAWSMGFNQPQHF. DNA of the CDR3: TGTGCCTGGAGTATGGGATTCAATCAGCCCCAGCATTTT.

The chain recombines TRBV6-5 with TRBJ1-1, with D possibly TRBD1 on 5 matching bases. V dropped 0 bases and J dropped 1 base, with 6 bases sitting between them. CDR1 MNHEY and CDR2 SVGAGI come from the germline V gene. This CDR3 region has 14 residues. This CDR3 reads CASSYSGGNTEAFF. DNA for the CDR3: TGTGCCAGCAGTTACTCGGGGGGGAACACTGAAGCTTTCTTT.

This clone was seen once. This rearrangement joins TRBV19 to TRBJ2-2; TRBD2 agrees at 7 bases. Germline loops: CDR1 LNHDA, CDR2 SQIVND (reference sequence). The junction had 7 bases not matched to a gene; V was cut back by 7 bases and J by 2 bases. This CDR3 comprises 15 residues. The CDR3 spells CASTQGGANTGELFF. The CDR3 region has the DNA TGTGCCAGTACGCAGGGAGGGGCAAACACCGGGGAGCTGTTTTTT.